The 23 T cell receptor beta chains given below trace back to one sample, sequenced in a study of T cell repertoires in cytomegalovirus infection. These receptors have no identified antigens. From the reads, TCRdb called clonotypes with MiXCR, one entry per CDR3 protein. The sample includes 70,000 to 95,000 distinct CDR3 sequences, about 29% of them seen just once. Sequenced here: CD8+ T cells from cultured PBMCs, sampled from culture after CMV antigen stimulation. These receptors all come from a human donor in good health (CMV status not recorded). Some clones in this sample may be carry-over from other donors' samples.

The chain couples TRBV11-2 to TRBJ2-7; D unresolved. Germline V gives CDR1 SGHAT, CDR2 FQNNGV. The V end was cut by 1 base, the J end by 3 bases, with 7 bases between. The CDR3 loop spans 13 amino acids. This CDR3 reads CASSLGMSYEQYF. The CDR3 DNA reads as TGTGCCAGCAGCTTAGGCATGAGCTACGAGCAGTACTTC.

The table lists this clonotype with a few counts. The chain couples TRBV5-1 to TRBJ1-1; no firm D call. The CDR3 extends over 13 amino acids. Germline V CDR1 and CDR2: SGHRS, YFSETQ. Trimming removed 4 bases from V and 0 bases from J, with 7 bases in between. CDR3 bases: TGCGCCAGCAGCGATGCAATGAACACTGAAGCTTTCTTT. This codes for CASSDAMNTEAFF. The variable domain in full, with the rest retrieved from reference TRBV5-1 and TRBJ1-1, is KAGVTQTPRYLIKTRGQQVTLSCSPISGHRSVSWYQQTPGQGLQFLFEYFSETQRNKGNFPGRFSGRQFSNSRSEMNVSTLELGDSALYLCASSDAMNTEAFFGQGTRLTVV.

This clonotype occurred many times. The V gene is TRBV7-2, the J gene TRBJ2-3; the D is unclear. V lost 1 base and J lost 3, with 5 bases in between. The CDR3 has 13 amino acids. Germline V lookup: CDR1 SGHTA, CDR2 FQGNSA. In DNA, the CDR3 is TGTGCCAGCAGCTTAGGGGTGACAGATACGCAGTATTTT. It is translated as CASSLGVTDTQYF. Using reference TRBV7-2 and TRBJ2-3 for the parts outside the CDR3, the full variable domain is GAGVSQSPSNKVTEKGKDVELRCDPISGHTALYWYRQSLGQGLEFLIYFQGNSAPDKSGLPSDRFSAERTGGSVSTLTIQRTQQEDSAVYLCASSLGVTDTQYFGPGTRLTVL.

This clonotype was seen just once. The rearrangement links TRBV7-8 to TRBJ2-1, with TRBD2 as a possible D gene (5 bases). V dropped 3 bases and J dropped 7 bases, with 13 bases sitting between them. CDR3 length: 14 residues. Per the germline V gene, CDR1 is SGHVS and CDR2 is FQNEAQ. The CDR3 sequence is CASSLISTGNEQFF. The CDR3 DNA reads as TGTGCCAGCAGCTTGATCTCTACGGGGAATGAGCAGTTCTTC.

The CDR3 loop is CASSEWTSWGAETQYF. The CDR3 DNA reads as TGTGCCAGCAGCGAATGGACTAGCTGGGGGGCGGAGACCCAGTACTTC. V is TRBV7-6 and J is TRBJ2-5; 8 bases are shared with TRBD2. Trimming took 5 bases from V and 5 from J; bases not matched to a gene: 13. Germline CDR1 is SGHVS and CDR2 is FNYEAQ. The CDR3 has 16 amino acids.

The rearrangement links TRBV7-6 to TRBJ2-1; 9 bases are shared with TRBD2. The CDR3 is made up of 14 amino acids. The germline CDR1 and CDR2 sequences are SGHVS and FNYEAQ. J was trimmed by 8 bases and V by 4 bases; bases with no gene match: 6. The CDR3 loop reads CASSSAGGRDEQFF. In DNA form, the CDR3 reads TGTGCCAGCAGCTCGGCGGGGGGGCGGGATGAGCAGTTCTTC. The full variable domain, its missing parts supplied by reference TRBV7-6 and TRBJ2-1, is GAGVSQSPRYKVTKRGQDVALRCDPISGHVSLYWYRQALGQGPEFLTYFNYEAQQDKSGLPNDRFSAERPEGSISTLTIQRTEQRDSAMYRCASSSAGGRDEQFFGPGTRLTVL.

The table lists this clonotype with many counts. The chain links TRBV12-3 or TRBV12-4 to TRBJ2-1; 7 bases fit TRBD2. This CDR3 contains 16 residues. V gave up 5 bases and J gave up 0 bases; unmatched junction bases: 7. CDR3 residues: CASSDLGGSSYNEQFF. Written as DNA, the CDR3 is TGTGCCAGCAGTGATCTCGGGGGGAGCTCCTACAATGAGCAGTTCTTC.

In its sample, this clonotype was seen many times. The chain uses TRBV7-9 and TRBJ2-1; 11 bases match TRBD1. Germline loops: CDR1 SEHNR, CDR2 FQNEAQ (reference sequence). The V segment lost 5 bases and the J segment 0 bases; nucleotides outside the gene matches: 3. The CDR3 totals 16 residues. CDR3: CASSPGQGASYNEQFF. As DNA, the CDR3 is TGTGCCAGCAGCCCTGGACAGGGGGCCTCCTACAATGAGCAGTTCTTC.

This clonotype was detected once. The chain couples TRBV3-1 to TRBJ1-1; D gene ambiguous. V was shortened by 0 bases and J by 0 bases, with 11 bases between the two germline ends. The CDR3 extends over 16 amino acids. Germline V gene data show CDR1 as LGHDT and CDR2 as YNNKEL (reference sequence). Here the CDR3 DNA reads TGTGCCAGCAGCCAAGATTCGGCGGGAATGAACACTGAAGCTTTCTTT. This gives the protein CASSQDSAGMNTEAFF.

The chain carries TRBV27 and TRBJ1-2, with D maybe TRBD1 (5 bases). CDR3 size: 15 residues. The V gene lost 6 bases and the J gene lost 2 bases, with 16 bases spanning the gap. CDR1 MNHEY and CDR2 SMNVEV come from the germline V gene (reference sequence). The CDR3, as DNA: TGTGCCAGCAGATTTAGGGACGGATCCAACTATGGCTACACCTTC. This codes for CASRFRDGSNYGYTF.

This clonotype was seen ten or more times. The gene calls are TRBV6-1 and TRBJ1-5; possible D gene TRBD1, 6 bases. V lost 3 bases and J 0 bases, leaving 12 bases between the germline ends. Per the germline V gene, CDR1 is MNHNS and CDR2 is SASEGT. CDR3 length: 16 amino acids. CDR3 amino acids: CASSDDRTYSNQPQHF. The CDR3 DNA is TGTGCCAGCAGTGACGACAGGACTTATAGCAATCAGCCCCAGCATTTT.

The chain links TRBV28 to TRBJ1-5, with D unresolved. Germline assignment: CDR1 MDHEN and CDR2 SYDVKM. The V end lost 3 bases, the J end lost 6 bases, and 9 bases lay between the germline ends. The CDR3 totals 13 residues. DNA of the CDR3: TGTGCCAGCAGTTTGAGTGGGCTTCAGCCCCAGCATTTT. Translating gives CASSLSGLQPQHF.

This clonotype appeared once. Its ends do not fully match the called genes, so a read error is possible. Written as DNA, the CDR3 is TGTGCCAGCAGCCCATCGGGGCCGCCGGGGTATGTCTACACCTTC. Amino acids: CASSPSGPPGYVYTF. The J gene is TRBJ1-2, the V gene TRBV7-3, with D perhaps matching TRBD1 (5 bases). The V gene's germline CDR1 is SGHTA and CDR2 FQGTGA. The CDR3 is 15 amino acids. Complete variable domain (other parts from reference TRBV7-3 and TRBJ1-2): GAGVSQTPSNKVTEKGKYVELRCDPISGHTALYWYRQSLGQGPEFLIYFQGTGAADDSGLPNDRFFAVRPEGSVSTLKIQRTERGDSAVYLCASSPSGPPGYVYTFGSGTRLTVV.

This clonotype showed up many times. The chain links TRBV12-3 or TRBV12-4 to TRBJ2-7; 7 positions agree with TRBD2. The CDR3 runs to 13 residues. The J segment lost 3 bases and the V segment lost 6 bases, leaving 5 bases of the junction unmatched. CDR3 sequence (DNA): TGTGCCAGCAGAAGGGCGGGGGACTACGAGCAGTACTTC. Protein sequence: CASRRAGDYEQYF.

In its sample, this clonotype was seen many times. The J gene is TRBJ1-2, the V gene TRBV6-5; D not certain. The germline gives CDR1 MNHEY, CDR2 SVGAGI. The CDR3 spans 15 residues. The V gene lost 2 bases and the J gene lost 5 bases, with 15 bases spanning the gap. The CDR3, as DNA: TGTGCCAGCAGTTACGGTATCCCCCGGGTATATGGCTACACCTTC. Translated, it gives CASSYGIPRVYGYTF.

CDR3 residues: CASSPAGFMNTEAFF. The CDR3 DNA reads TGTGCCAGCAGCCCGGCCGGTTTCATGAACACTGAAGCTTTCTTT. The rearrangement uses TRBV7-6 and TRBJ1-1; D is ambiguous. The CDR3 is 15 residues long. Germline assignment: CDR1 SGHVS and CDR2 FNYEAQ. Trimming stripped 5 bases from V and 0 bases from J, with 13 bases between.

As to this clonotype: The germline gene is not matched at one end of the junction; a read error may be the cause. V and J are TRBV9 and TRBJ2-1; either TRBD1 or TRBD2 may fit D (7 bases each). CDR3 length: 15 amino acids. Looked up from germline, CDR1 is SGDLS and CDR2 is YYNGEE. The CDR3 bases are TGTGCCAGCAGAGCTCAGGGGGGGGCGTACAGTGAGCAGTTCTTC. Translation gives CASRAQGGAYSEQFF.

This rearrangement joins TRBV4-1 to TRBJ1-5; D is ambiguous. CDR3 length: 15 residues. Trimming pared 3 bases from V and 0 bases from J, leaving 9 bases between. In germline, CDR1 is MGHRA, CDR2 YSYEKL. DNA for the CDR3: TGCGCCAGCAGCCAGGAGGCTTATAGCAATCAGCCCCAGCATTTT. Protein: CASSQEAYSNQPQHF.

This clonotype was picked up many times. The rearrangement uses TRBV7-2 and TRBJ2-7; 7 bases agree with TRBD2. With 1 base clipped from V and 8 bases from J, the junction kept 5 bases outside the gene matches. Germline V gene lookup returns CDR1 SGHTA and CDR2 FQGNSA. This CDR3 has 13 residues. In DNA, the CDR3 is TGTGCCAGCAGCTTAGGGGTACTAGCGCAGCAGTACTTC. Translation: CASSLGVLAQQYF.

J is TRBJ2-5 and V is TRBV7-6, with TRBD1 as a possible D gene (6 bases). Trimming removed 0 bases from V and 5 bases from J, with 10 bases in between. Germline CDR1 reads SGHVS; CDR2 reads FNYEAQ. The CDR3 runs to 14 residues. The CDR3 region has the DNA TGTGCCAGCAGCTTAGCGTCCAGGGGTGAGACCCAGTACTTC. Its protein product is CASSLASRGETQYF.

The chain uses TRBV4-1 and TRBJ2-5, with D perhaps TRBD2 (7 bases). The germline V gene has CDR1 MGHRA and CDR2 YSYEKL. This CDR3 has 15 amino acids. V lost 4 bases and J 1 base, leaving 13 bases between the germline ends. The CDR3 sequence: CASSPWGGPQETQYF. CDR3 bases: TGCGCCAGCAGCCCCTGGGGGGGGCCCCAAGAGACCCAGTACTTC.

This clonotype was counted a few times. J is TRBJ1-1 and V is TRBV12-3 or TRBV12-4; D might be TRBD1 (6 bases). V lost 7 bases and J lost 7, with 19 bases in between. There are 14 residues in the CDR3. CDR3 amino acids: CASTVMSGADEAFF. In DNA, the CDR3 is TGTGCCAGCACCGTAATGTCAGGGGCCGATGAAGCTTTCTTT.

This clonotype appeared a few times. This rearrangement joins TRBV9 to TRBJ2-2; D is uncertain. This CDR3 is built from 12 residues. V was shortened by 2 bases and J by 8 bases, with 7 bases between the two germline ends. From germline, CDR1 is SGDLS and CDR2 YYNGEE. The CDR3 DNA sequence: TGTGCCAGCAGCGTTGGGATGGGGGAGCTGTTTTTT. This encodes CASSVGMGELFF.